This is a list of T cell receptor beta chains from one sample in a study of blood T cell repertoires in COVID-19. TCRdb's copy holds only in-frame clones and misses some; the assay was immunoSEQ multiplex PCR. The sample has about 14,000 clones; roughly 73% are singletons. Sequenced input: peripheral blood. These receptors all stem from a boy younger than 10 with active or convalescent COVID-19. Each CDR3 is given with its conserved first and last residue. D genes are given only for firm matches. Size values are once, few and many counts, or a class for expanded clones, and some rows have none.

TRBJ1-1 | NA | NA | TRBV28 | TGTGCCAGCAGTCCCAGTGGGGCTTTTCAGTCGGCTTTCTTT | CASSPSGAFQSAFF
TRBJ1-3 | NA | NA | TRBV6-5 | TGTGCCACGTCGGGACTCGGAAACACCATATATTTT | CATSGLGNTIYF
TRBJ1-2 | TRBD1 | NA | TRBV28 | TGTGCCAGCAGTGGTCCGGGACAGGGAAATGGCTACACCTTC | CASSGPGQGNGYTF
TRBJ2-5 | NA | NA | TRBV5-1 | TGCGCCAGCAGCTTGACAGGGACATCGGAGACCCAGTACTTC | CASSLTGTSETQYF
TRBJ1-2 | TRBD1 | few | TRBV28 | TGTGCCAGCAGCCCTAAGTACAGGGGATGGTATGGCTACACCTTC | CASSPKYRGWYGYTF
TRBJ2-1 | NA | NA | TRBV9 | TGTGCCAGCAGCGTAGAGGCCAGGGGTGGCAATGAGCAGTTCTTC | CASSVEARGGNEQFF
TRBJ2-3 | NA | NA | TRBV3-1/TRBV3-2 | TGTGCCAGCAGCCAAGGGGGAGCCCCTCCCAATACGCAGTATTTT | CASSQGGAPPNTQYF
TRBJ1-5 | TRBD1 | NA | TRBV7-2 | TGTGCCAGCAGCTTAGAGGGGGCGCGAAATCAGCCCCAGCATTTT | CASSLEGARNQPQHF
TRBJ1-6 | NA | NA | TRBV27 | TGTGCCAGCAGTTTATACAGGGTTAATTCACCCCTCCACTTT | CASSLYRVNSPLHF
TRBJ1-3 | NA | NA | TRBV4-1 | TGCGCCAGCAGCCAAGATATGGCCTCTGGAAACACCATATATTTT | CASSQDMASGNTIYF
TRBJ2-4 | TRBD1 | NA | TRBV7-9 | TGTGCCAGCAGCCCCGGACAGGGGGGGACCAAAAACATTCAGTACTTC | CASSPGQGGTKNIQYF
TRBJ1-1 | TRBD1 | NA | TRBV6-6 | TGTGCCAGCAGTTACTCGAGGACAGGGAGTCCGGCTTTCTTT | CASSYSRTGSPAFF
TRBJ2-3 | NA | NA | TRBV29-1 | TGCAGCGTTGGGGGGGGCACAGATACGCAGTATTTT | CSVGGGTDTQYF
TRBJ2-7 | TRBD2 | NA | TRBV10-2 | TGCGCCAGCAGTGAAAGTCAGCGGGGGGGCGAGCAGTACTTC | CASSESQRGGEQYF
TRBJ1-1 | TRBD1 | NA | TRBV24-1 | TGTGCCACCAGTGAAGGGGAAAGGGACAGAATGAACACTGAAGCTTTCTTT | CATSEGERDRMNTEAFF
TRBJ1-1 | NA | NA | TRBV30 | TGTGCCTGGAGACGACAACCGAACACTGAAGCTTTCTTT | CAWRRQPNTEAFF
TRBJ2-3 | TRBD1 | NA | TRBV7-9 | TGTGCCAGCAGTACCCGACCAGGGGGCACCTTAACAGATACGCAGTATTTT | CASSTRPGGTLTDTQYF
TRBJ1-5 | TRBD1 | few | TRBV5-8 | TGTGCCAGCAGCTTTCGGACAGGGGGCAATCAGCCCCAGCATTTT | CASSFRTGGNQPQHF
TRBJ2-3 | NA | NA | TRBV28 | TGTGCCAGCAGTCCTTGGACTAGCACAGATACGCAGTATTTT | CASSPWTSTDTQYF
TRBJ1-1 | NA | NA | TRBV7-8 | TGTGCCAGCCAGGGTTATGCTTTAGGCACTGAAGCTTTCTTT | CASQGYALGTEAFF
TRBJ1-5 | NA | few | TRBV28 | TGTGCCAGCATCCAGACAGGTTACAATCAGCCCCAGCATTTT | CASIQTGYNQPQHF
TRBJ1-5 | NA | medium-sized | TRBV7-2 | TGTGCCAGCAGCTCCTGGCGGCACCGCAATCAGCCCCAGCATTTT | CASSSWRHRNQPQHF